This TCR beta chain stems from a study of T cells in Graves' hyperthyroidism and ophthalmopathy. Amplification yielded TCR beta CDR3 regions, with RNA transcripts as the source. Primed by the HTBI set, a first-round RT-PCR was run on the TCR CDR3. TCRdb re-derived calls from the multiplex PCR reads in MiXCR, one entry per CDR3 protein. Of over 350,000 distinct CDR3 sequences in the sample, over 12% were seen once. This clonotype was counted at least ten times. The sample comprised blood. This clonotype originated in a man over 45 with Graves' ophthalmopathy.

The CDR3 nucleotides read TGTGCCAGCAGCCGGACTAGCGGCCGCACAGATACGCAGTATTTT. Protein product: CASSRTSGRTDTQYF. V usage is TRBV12-3 or TRBV12-4 and J usage is TRBJ2-3, with 10 bases fitting TRBD2. The CDR3 totals 15 residues. J was trimmed by 1 base and V by 6 bases; bases with no gene match: 4.